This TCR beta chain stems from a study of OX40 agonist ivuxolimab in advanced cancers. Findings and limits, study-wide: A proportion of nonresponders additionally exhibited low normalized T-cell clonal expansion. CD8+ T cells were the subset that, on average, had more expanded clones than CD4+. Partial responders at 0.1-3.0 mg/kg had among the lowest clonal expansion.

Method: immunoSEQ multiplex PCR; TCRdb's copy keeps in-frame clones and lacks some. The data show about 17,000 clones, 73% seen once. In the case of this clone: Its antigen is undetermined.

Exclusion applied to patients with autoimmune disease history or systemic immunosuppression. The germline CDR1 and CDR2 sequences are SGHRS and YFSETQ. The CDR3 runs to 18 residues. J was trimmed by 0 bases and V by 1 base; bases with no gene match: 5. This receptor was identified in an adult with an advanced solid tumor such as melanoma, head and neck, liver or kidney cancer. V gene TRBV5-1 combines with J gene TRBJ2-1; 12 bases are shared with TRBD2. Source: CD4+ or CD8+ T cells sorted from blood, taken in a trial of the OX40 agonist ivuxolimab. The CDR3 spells CASSLPTSGGPSYNEQFF. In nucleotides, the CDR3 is TGCGCCAGCAGCTTGCCGACTAGCGGGGGTCCCTCCTACAATGAGCAGTTCTTC.